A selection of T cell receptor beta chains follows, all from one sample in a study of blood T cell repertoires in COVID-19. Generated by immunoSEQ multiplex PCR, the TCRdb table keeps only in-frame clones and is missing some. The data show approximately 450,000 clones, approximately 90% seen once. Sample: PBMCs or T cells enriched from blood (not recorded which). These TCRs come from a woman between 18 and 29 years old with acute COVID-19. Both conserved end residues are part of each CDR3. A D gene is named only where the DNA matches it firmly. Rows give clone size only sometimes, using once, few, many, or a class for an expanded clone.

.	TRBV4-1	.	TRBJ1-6	TGCGCCAGCAGCCAATTTTCACAGAATAATTCACCCCTCCACTTT	CASSQFSQNNSPLHF
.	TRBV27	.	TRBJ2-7	TGTGCCAGCAACTTTCCGGGATCCTACGAGCAGTACTTC	CASNFPGSYEQYF
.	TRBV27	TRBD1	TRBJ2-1	TGTGCCAGCACTTTGGGGACAGGGGTCTATAATGAGCAGTTCTTC	CASTLGTGVYNEQFF
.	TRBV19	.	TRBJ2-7	TGTGCCAGTAGTGGCTTGGAGAAACATGTCTACGAGCAGTACTTC	CASSGLEKHVYEQYF
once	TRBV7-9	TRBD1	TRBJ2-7	TGTGCCAGCAGCTGGGGACAGCTAACCTACGAGCAGTACTTC	CASSWGQLTYEQYF
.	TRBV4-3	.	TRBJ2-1	TGCGCCAGCAGCCAAGCTTACTACGTTTCCAGCTCCTACAATGAGCAGTTCTTC	CASSQAYYVSSSYNEQFF
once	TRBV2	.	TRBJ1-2	TGTGCCAGCAACGCGGGGACCTATGGCTACACCTTC	CASNAGTYGYTF
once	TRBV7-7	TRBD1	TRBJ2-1	TGTGCTAGCAGCTCCGGGACAGGGGGAATCGATGAGCAGTTCTTC	CASSSGTGGIDEQFF
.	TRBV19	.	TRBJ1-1	TGTGCCAGTAGACGACAGTTGGGGGCTAACACTGAAGCTTTCTTT	CASRRQLGANTEAFF
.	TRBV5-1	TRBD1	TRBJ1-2	TGCGCCAGCAGCCTCAGGGACAGGGGACATGGCTACACCTTC	CASSLRDRGHGYTF
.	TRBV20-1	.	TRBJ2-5	TGCAGTGCTAGTACAGCAGGAGAGACCCAGTACTTC	CSASTAGETQYF
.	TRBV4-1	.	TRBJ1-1	TGCGCCAGCAGCCAGGGGGGAATGAACACTGAAGCTTTCTTT	CASSQGGMNTEAFF
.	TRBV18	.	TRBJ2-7	TGTGCCAGCTCACCTAAAGCGCAACCAAGATACGAGCAGTACTTC	CASSPKAQPRYEQYF
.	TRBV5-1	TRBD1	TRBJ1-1	TGCGCCAGCAGCTTAAGCGGACAGGTGACTGAAGCTTTCTTT	CASSLSGQVTEAFF
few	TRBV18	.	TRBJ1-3	TGTGCCAGCTCACCACCTAACAGGGACGGGGCTGGAAACACCATATATTTT	CASSPPNRDGAGNTIYF
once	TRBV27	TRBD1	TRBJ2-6	TGTGCCAGCAGTCCCGACAGGGCCGGGGCCAACGTCCTGACTTTC	CASSPDRAGANVLTF
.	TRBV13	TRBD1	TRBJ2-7	TGTGCCAGCAGCTTGGGACCGACAGGGAACGAGCAGTACTTC	CASSLGPTGNEQYF
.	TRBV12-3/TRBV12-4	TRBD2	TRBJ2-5	TGTGCCAGCAGTCCTAGCGGGAGTGAGACCCAGTACTTC	CASSPSGSETQYF
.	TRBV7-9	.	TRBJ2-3	TGTGCCAGCAGCTTAGGGACAGCGCCTTTTGATACGCAGTATTTT	CASSLGTAPFDTQYF
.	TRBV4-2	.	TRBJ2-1	TGTGCCAGCAGCCAAGATCTGGTTGTGGGAGTTAATGAGCAGTTCTTC	CASSQDLVVGVNEQFF
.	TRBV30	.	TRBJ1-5	TGTGCCTGGAGTGCCCCGACAGACTGGCCGAATCAGCCCCAGCATTTT	CAWSAPTDWPNQPQHF
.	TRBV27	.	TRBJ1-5	TGTGCCAGCCGGGACAAACGCAATCAGCCCCAGCATTTT	CASRDKRNQPQHF
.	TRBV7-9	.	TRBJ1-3	TGTGCCAGCAGCGACAGACTCTCTGGAAACACCATATATTTT	CASSDRLSGNTIYF
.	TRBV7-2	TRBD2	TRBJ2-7	TGTGCCAGCAGTCTCAGACTAGCGGGGATTTACGAGCAGTACTTC	CASSLRLAGIYEQYF
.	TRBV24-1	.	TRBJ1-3	TGTGCCACCAGTGATGGGGACAAGACCTCTGGAAACACCATATATTTT	CATSDGDKTSGNTIYF
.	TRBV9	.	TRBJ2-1	TGTGCCAGCAGCGTAGACCTAGCACGTTACAATGAGCAGTTCTTC	CASSVDLARYNEQFF
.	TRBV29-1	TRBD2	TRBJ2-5	TGCAGCGTTGGCCTTGGGGGGGGATCGGAGACCCAGTACTTC	CSVGLGGGSETQYF
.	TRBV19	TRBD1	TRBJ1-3	TGTGCCAGTAGTTCAACAGGGGGCTCTGGAAACACCATATATTTT	CASSSTGGSGNTIYF
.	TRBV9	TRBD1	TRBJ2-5	TGTGCCAGCAGCAGATTACAGGGGGCTGATGAGACCCAGTACTTC	CASSRLQGADETQYF
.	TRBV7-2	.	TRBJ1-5	TGTGCCAGCAGCTTAGTCGAGGATCAGCCCCAGCATTTT	CASSLVEDQPQHF
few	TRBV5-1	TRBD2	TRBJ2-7	TGCGCCAGCAGCTTGGGGTTAGCGGGGGGGCACTACGAGCAGTACTTC	CASSLGLAGGHYEQYF
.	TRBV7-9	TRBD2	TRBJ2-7	TGTGCCAGCAGCTTATTAAGCGGGAGGGAGCAGTACTTC	CASSLLSGREQYF
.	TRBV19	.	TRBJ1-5	TGTGCCAGTAGTTATACCGGGTCCAATAGCAATCAGCCCCAGCATTTT	CASSYTGSNSNQPQHF
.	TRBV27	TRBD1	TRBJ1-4	TGTGCCAGCAGTTTAGGACAGGGTAGTAATGAAAAACTGTTTTTT	CASSLGQGSNEKLFF
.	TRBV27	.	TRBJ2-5	TGTGCCAGCGGGTACTTGGGCCCCCAAGAGACCCAGTACTTC	CASGYLGPQETQYF
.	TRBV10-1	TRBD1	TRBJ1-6	TGCGCCAGCAGTGAAGCAGGACAGGTTCGTTCACCCCTCCACTTT	CASSEAGQVRSPLHF
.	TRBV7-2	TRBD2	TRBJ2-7	TGTGCCAGCAGCTCAGGGAGGACTAGCGGGAACATAGGCCTATACTTC	CASSSGRTSGNIGLYF